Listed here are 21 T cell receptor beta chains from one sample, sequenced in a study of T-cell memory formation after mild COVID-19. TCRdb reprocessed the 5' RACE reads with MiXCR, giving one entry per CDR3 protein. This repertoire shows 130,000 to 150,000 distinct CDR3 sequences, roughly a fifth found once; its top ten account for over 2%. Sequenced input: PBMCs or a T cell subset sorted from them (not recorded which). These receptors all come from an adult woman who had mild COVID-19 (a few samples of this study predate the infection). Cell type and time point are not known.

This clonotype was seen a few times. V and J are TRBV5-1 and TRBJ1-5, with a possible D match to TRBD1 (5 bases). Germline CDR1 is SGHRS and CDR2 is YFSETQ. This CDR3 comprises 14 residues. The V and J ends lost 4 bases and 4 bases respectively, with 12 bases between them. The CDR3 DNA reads TGCGCCAGCAGCCCCCAGGGATCGAATCAGCCCCAGCATTTT. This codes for CASSPQGSNQPQHF.

CDR3 protein: CASSTRGQGLHYGYTF. The DNA of the CDR3 is TGTGCCAGCAGCACCCGAGGACAGGGTCTACACTATGGCTACACCTTC. The chain links TRBV7-2 to TRBJ1-2, with 8 bases lining up with TRBD1. CDR1 is SGHTA, CDR2 FQGNSA, per germline. The CDR3 runs 16 residues. V lost 5 bases, J lost 3 bases, and 11 bases stayed unmatched.

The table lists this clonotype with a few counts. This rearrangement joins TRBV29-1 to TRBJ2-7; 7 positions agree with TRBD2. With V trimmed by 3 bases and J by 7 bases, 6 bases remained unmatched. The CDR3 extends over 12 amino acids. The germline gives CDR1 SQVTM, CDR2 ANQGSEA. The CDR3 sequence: CSVDGGGDEQYF. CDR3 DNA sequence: TGCAGCGTTGATGGGGGGGGTGATGAGCAGTACTTC.

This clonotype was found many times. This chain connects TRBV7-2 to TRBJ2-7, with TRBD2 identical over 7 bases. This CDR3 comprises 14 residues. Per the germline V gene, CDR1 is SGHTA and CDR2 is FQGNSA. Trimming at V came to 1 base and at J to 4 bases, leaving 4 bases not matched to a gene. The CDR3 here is CASSLGGSLYEQYF. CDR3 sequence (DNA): TGTGCCAGCAGCTTAGGCGGGAGCCTATACGAGCAGTACTTC.

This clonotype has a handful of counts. The CDR3 DNA is TGCAGTGCTAGACTAGCGGGAGGCACAGATACGCAGTATTTT. Its protein product is CSARLAGGTDTQYF. The chain joins TRBV20-1 to TRBJ2-3; 10 nucleotides agree with TRBD2. The length of the CDR3 is 14 residues. J was trimmed by 1 base and V by 2 bases; bases with no gene match: 0. Germline V gives CDR1 DFQATT, CDR2 SNEGSKA (reference sequence).

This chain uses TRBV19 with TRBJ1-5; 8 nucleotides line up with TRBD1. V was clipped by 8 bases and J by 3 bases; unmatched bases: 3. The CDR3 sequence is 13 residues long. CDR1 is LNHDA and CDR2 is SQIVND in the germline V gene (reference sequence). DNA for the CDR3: TGTGCCAGTCGGACAGGGAACAATCAGCCCCAGCATTTT. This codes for CASRTGNNQPQHF.

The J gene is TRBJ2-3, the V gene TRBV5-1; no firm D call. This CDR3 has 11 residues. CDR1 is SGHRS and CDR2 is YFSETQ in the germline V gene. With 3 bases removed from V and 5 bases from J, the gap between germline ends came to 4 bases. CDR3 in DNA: TGCGCCAGCAGCTACGGAGATACGCAGTATTTT. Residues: CASSYGDTQYF.

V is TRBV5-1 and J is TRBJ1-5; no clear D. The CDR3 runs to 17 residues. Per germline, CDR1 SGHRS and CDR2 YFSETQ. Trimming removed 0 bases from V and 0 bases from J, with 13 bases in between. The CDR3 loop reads CASSLEPRRYSNQPQHF. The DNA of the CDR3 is TGCGCCAGCAGCTTGGAGCCAAGAAGGTATAGCAATCAGCCCCAGCATTTT.

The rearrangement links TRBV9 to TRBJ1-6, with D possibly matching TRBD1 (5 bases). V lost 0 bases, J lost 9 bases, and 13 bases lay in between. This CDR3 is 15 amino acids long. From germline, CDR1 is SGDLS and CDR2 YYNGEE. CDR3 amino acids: CASSVATRQGSPLHF. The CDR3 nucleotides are TGTGCCAGCAGCGTAGCTACTAGGCAGGGTTCACCCCTCCACTTT. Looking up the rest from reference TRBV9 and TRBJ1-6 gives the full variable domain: DSGVTQTPKHLITATGQRVTLRCSPRSGDLSVYWYQQSLDQGLQFLIQYYNGEERAKGNILERFSAQQFPDLHSELNLSSLELGDSALYFCASSVATRQGSPLHFGNGTRLTVT.

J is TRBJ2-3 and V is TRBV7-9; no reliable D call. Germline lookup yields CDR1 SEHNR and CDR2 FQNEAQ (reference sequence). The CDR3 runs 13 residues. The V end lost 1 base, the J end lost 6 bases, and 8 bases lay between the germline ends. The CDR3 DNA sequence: TGTGCCAGCAGCTTAGGGTACCCGGATACGCAGTATTTT. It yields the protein CASSLGYPDTQYF.

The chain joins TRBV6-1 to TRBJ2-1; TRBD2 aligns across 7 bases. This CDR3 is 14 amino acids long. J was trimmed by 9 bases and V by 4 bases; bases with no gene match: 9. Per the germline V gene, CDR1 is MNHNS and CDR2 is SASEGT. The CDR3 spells CASSGQGGIAEQFF. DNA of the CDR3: TGTGCCAGCAGTGGTCAGGGAGGGATCGCTGAGCAGTTCTTC.

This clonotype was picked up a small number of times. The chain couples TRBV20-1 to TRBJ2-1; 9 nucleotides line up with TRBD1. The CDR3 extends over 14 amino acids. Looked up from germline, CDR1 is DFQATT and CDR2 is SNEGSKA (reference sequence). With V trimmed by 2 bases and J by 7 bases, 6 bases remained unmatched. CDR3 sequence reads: CSARPGTGWNEQFF. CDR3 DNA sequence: TGCAGTGCTAGACCAGGGACAGGGTGGAATGAGCAGTTCTTC.

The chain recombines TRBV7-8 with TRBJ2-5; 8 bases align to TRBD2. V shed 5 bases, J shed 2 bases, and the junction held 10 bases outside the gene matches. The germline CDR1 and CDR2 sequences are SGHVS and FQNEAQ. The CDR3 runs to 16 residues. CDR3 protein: CASSPRGGKMQETQYF. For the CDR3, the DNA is TGTGCCAGCAGCCCCCGGGGGGGGAAAATGCAAGAGACCCAGTACTTC.

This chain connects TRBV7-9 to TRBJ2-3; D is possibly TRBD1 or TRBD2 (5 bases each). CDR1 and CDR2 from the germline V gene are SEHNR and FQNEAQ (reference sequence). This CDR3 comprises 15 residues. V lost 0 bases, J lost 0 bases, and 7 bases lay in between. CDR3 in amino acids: CASSLAGVSTDTQYF. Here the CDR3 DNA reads TGTGCCAGCAGCTTAGCGGGGGTGAGCACAGATACGCAGTATTTT.

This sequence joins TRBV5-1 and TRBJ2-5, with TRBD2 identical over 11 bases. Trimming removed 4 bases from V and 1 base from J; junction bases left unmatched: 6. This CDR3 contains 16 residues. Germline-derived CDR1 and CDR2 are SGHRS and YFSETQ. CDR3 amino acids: CASSLNSGGAQETQYF. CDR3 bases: TGCGCCAGCAGCCTGAATAGCGGGGGGGCCCAAGAGACCCAGTACTTC.

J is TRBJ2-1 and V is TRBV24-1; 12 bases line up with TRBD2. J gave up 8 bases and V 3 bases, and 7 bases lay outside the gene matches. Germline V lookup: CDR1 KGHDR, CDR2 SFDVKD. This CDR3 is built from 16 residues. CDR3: CATSDDLAGGTDEQFF. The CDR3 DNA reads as TGTGCCACCAGTGATGACCTAGCGGGAGGGACCGATGAGCAGTTCTTC.

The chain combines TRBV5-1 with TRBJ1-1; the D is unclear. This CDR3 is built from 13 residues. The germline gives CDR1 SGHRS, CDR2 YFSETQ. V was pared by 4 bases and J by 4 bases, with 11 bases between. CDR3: CASSPFAGTEAFF. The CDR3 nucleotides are TGCGCCAGCAGCCCCTTCGCCGGCACTGAAGCTTTCTTT.

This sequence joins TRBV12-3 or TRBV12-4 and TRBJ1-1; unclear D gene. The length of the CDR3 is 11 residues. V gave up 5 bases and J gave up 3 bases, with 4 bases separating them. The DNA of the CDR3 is TGTGCCAGCAGTCCTTACACTGAAGCTTTCTTT. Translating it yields CASSPYTEAFF.

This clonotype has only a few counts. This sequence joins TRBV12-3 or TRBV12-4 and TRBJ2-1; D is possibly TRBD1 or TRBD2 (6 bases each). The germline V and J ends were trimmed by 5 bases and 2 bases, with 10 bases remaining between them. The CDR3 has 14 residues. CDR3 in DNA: TGTGCCAGCAGTCAAGGGGGGCCCTACAATGAGCAGTTCTTC. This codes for CASSQGGPYNEQFF.

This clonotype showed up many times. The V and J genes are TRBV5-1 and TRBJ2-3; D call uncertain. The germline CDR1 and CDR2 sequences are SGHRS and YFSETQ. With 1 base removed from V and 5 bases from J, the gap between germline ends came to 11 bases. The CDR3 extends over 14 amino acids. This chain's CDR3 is CASSLFQEGDTQYF. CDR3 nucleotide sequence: TGCGCCAGCAGCTTGTTTCAGGAAGGAGATACGCAGTATTTT.

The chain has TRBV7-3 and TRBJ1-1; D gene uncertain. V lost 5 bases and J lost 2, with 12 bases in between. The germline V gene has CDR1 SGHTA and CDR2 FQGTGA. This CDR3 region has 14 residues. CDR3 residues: CASSPGRGNTEAFF. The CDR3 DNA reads TGTGCCAGCAGCCCAGGACGGGGAAACACTGAAGCTTTCTTT.